The sequence of this TCR beta chain was determined in a study of shared clonotypes between healthy human individuals. Sequenced by immunoSEQ multiplex PCR; TCRdb stores in-frame clones only, minus some. The sample lists over a million clones, roughly 96% occurring once. The V and J ends lost 6 bases and 5 bases respectively, with 21 bases between them. The germline gives CDR1 MDHEN, CDR2 SYDVKM. CDR3 length equals 16 residues. The chain recombines TRBV28 with TRBJ2-3; a possible D gene is TRBD2 (5 bases). The sequenced sample was naive CD4+ T cells sorted from blood. The subset was: CD45RA+ positively selected. The receptor comes from a man aged 25-45 years in good health. The CDR3 nucleotides are TGTGCCAGCAGCGATATGGATCGCGTGAGGGTAGATACGCAGTATTTT. It codes for CASSDMDRVRVDTQYF. Using reference TRBV28 and TRBJ2-3 for the parts outside the CDR3, the full variable domain is DVKVTQSSRYLVKRTGEKVFLECVQDMDHENMFWYRQDPGLGLRLIYFSYDVKMKEKGDIPEGYSVSREKKERFSLILESASTNQTSMYLCASSDMDRVRVDTQYFGPGTRLTVL.